This T cell receptor (beta chain) was retrieved from a study of blood T cells in healthy people across ages. Overall study results and limits: Leaving the PBMCs unsorted stopped any conclusive comparison of naive versus antigen-experienced cells. When one million T cells were used, diversity estimates were thought to be underestimates. Measured against age, TCR beta diversity per million T cells decreased in a roughly linear manner.

Worth noting for this clonotype: What it recognizes is unknown.

V was clipped by 5 bases and J by 4 bases, with 19 bases between them. The CDR3 spans 16 residues. Together with a sample-barcoded 5' primer, a J-beta primer mix was included in a second PCR lasting about 6 to 11 cycles. TCRdb re-derived calls from the 5' RACE reads in MiXCR, one entry per CDR3 protein. Of approximately 700,000 distinct CDR3 sequences in the sample, around 32% were seen once. Source material: blood. This chain links TRBV12-3 or TRBV12-4 with TRBJ2-3; perhaps TRBD1 as D (5 bases). The sequence was obtained from a woman over 75 in good health. The CDR3 spells CASSLGETVYADTQYF. As DNA, the CDR3 is TGTGCCAGCAGTCTTGGAGAGACAGTGTACGCAGATACGCAGTATTTT.